These 3 T cell receptor beta chains were sequenced from one sample in a study of low-dose radiotherapy and immunotherapy resistance in tumors (dated by TCRdb to 2021 to 2024). The sample's time point label is to be understood as: before trial treatment. The sequencer was an Illumina HiSeq 2500. To make first-strand cDNA, Superscript III was used along with a set of TRAV- and TRBV-specific primers so that both the TCRalpha and TCRbeta chains were covered. TCRs were amplified with Phusion for roughly 20 PCR cycles using a constant-region primer together with the adapter attached to the V primers. Using fastp trimming at Q25 and MiXCR clonotype assembly, TCRdb reanalyzed the public sequencing data and kept in-frame beta chains. Rows with one shared CDR3 protein collapse into an entry with the most common genes and DNA. The table for this sample lists 55,000 to 80,000 distinct CDR3 sequences; more than 25% of them were counted only once. Of the sample, around 6.7% is held by the ten largest clones.

This material consisted of PBMCs, taken before treatment. All receptors derive from a male donor with rectosigmoid adenocarcinoma.

This clonotype has at least ten counts. The V and J genes are TRBV6-6 and TRBJ1-1; D may be TRBD1 (5 bases). V was pared by 1 base and J by 3 bases, with 15 bases between. The CDR3 is made up of 16 amino acids. CDR1 and CDR2 (germline): MNHNY, SVGAGI (reference sequence). In nucleotides, the CDR3 is TGTGCCAGCAGTTACTTCAACGCAGGGCCCTACACTGAAGCTTTCTTT. Its protein is CASSYFNAGPYTEAFF.

The J gene is TRBJ1-6, the V gene TRBV6-6; 7 nucleotides match TRBD1. The CDR3 has 14 amino acids. Germline CDR1 and CDR2: MNHNY and SVGAGI (reference sequence). V gave up 4 bases and J gave up 9 bases; unmatched junction bases: 6. The CDR3 spells CASSSQTGTSPLHF. CDR3 coding DNA: TGTGCCAGCAGTTCCCAGACAGGGACTTCACCCCTCCACTTT.

This clonotype was counted ten times or more. The chain combines TRBV6-5 with TRBJ1-2; a possible D gene is TRBD1 (5 bases). V was clipped by 2 bases and J by 7 bases, with 11 bases between them. CDR1 is MNHEY and CDR2 is SVGAGI in the germline V gene. CDR3 length: 13 amino acids. The CDR3 nucleotides read TGTGCCAGCAGTTACGGCAGGGTTTTTGGCTACACCTTC. Its protein product is CASSYGRVFGYTF.